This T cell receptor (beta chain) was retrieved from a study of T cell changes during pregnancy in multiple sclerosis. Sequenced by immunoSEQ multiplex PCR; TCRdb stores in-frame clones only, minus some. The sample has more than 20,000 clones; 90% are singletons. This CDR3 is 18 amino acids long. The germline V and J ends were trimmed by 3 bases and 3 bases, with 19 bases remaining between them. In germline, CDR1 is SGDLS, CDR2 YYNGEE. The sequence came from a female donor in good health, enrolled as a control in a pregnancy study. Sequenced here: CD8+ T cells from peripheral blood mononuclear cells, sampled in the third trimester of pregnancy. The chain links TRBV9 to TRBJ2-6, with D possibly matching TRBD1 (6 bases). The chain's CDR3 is CASSASHRALSGANVLTF. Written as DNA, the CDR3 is TGTGCCAGCAGCGCCTCTCACAGGGCTCTCAGTGGGGCCAACGTCCTGACTTTC.